The rows below give T cell receptor beta chains drawn from one sample of a study of control samples from healthy donors and cancer patients. The data were produced by immunoSEQ multiplex PCR, yet TCRdb's version contains in-frame clones alone and is incomplete. The sample records 85,000 to 90,000 clones, over 65% being singletons. The sequenced sample was blood. The receptor set was obtained from a woman between 40 and 50 years old in good health. CDR3s include the opening cysteine and the closing phenylalanine or tryptophan. Each record gives: V gene, clone size, D gene, J gene, CDR3 protein, CDR3 DNA. The D gene is left open where the match is weak. Clone size is given for some rows only: seen once, a few or many times, or a class if the clone is expanded.

V: TRBV29-1
size: NA
D: TRBD2
J: TRBJ2-3
CDR3: CSVVRAGGADTQYF
DNA: TGCAGCGTTGTGAGGGCGGGGGGGGCAGATACGCAGTATTTT

V: TRBV5-6
size: NA
D: NA
J: TRBJ2-2
CDR3: CASRSGAGDTGELFF
DNA: TGTGCCAGCAGGTCGGGCGCAGGGGACACCGGGGAGCTGTTTTTT

V: TRBV18
size: NA
D: NA
J: TRBJ1-1
CDR3: CASSPRMDSGHTEAFF
DNA: TGTGCCAGCTCACCCCGAATGGACAGTGGGCACACTGAAGCTTTCTTT

V: TRBV24-1
size: NA
D: TRBD1
J: TRBJ2-1
CDR3: CATSTGAGEQFF
DNA: TGTGCCACCTCCACAGGGGCAGGGGAGCAGTTCTTC

V: TRBV18
size: NA
D: NA
J: TRBJ1-6
CDR3: CASSPREGNSPLHF
DNA: TGTGCCAGCTCACCACGGGAGGGAAATTCACCCCTCCACTTT

V: TRBV7-2
size: NA
D: TRBD2
J: TRBJ2-5
CDR3: CASSSAGPLQETQYF
DNA: TGTGCCAGCAGCTCAGCGGGACCCTTACAAGAGACCCAGTACTTC

V: TRBV14
size: NA
D: NA
J: TRBJ2-3
CDR3: CASSHPGVGNTQYF
DNA: TGTGCCAGCAGCCACCCTGGGGTGGGAAATACGCAGTATTTT

V: TRBV18
size: NA
D: TRBD1
J: TRBJ2-4
CDR3: CASSPSRGLNIQYF
DNA: TGTGCCAGCTCACCATCCAGGGGGTTAAACATTCAGTACTTC

V: TRBV9
size: NA
D: NA
J: TRBJ1-4
CDR3: CASSVGQGEKLFF
DNA: TGTGCCAGCAGCGTAGGGCAGGGTGAAAAACTGTTTTTT

V: TRBV3-1/TRBV3-2
size: once
D: NA
J: TRBJ2-1
CDR3: CASSQAGRTAYNEQFF
DNA: TGTGCCAGCAGCCAAGCGGGGCGGACGGCCTACAATGAGCAGTTCTTC

V: TRBV7-2
size: NA
D: NA
J: TRBJ2-7
CDR3: CASSAFSYEQYF
DNA: TGTGCCAGCAGCGCATTTTCCTACGAGCAGTACTTC

V: TRBV7-8
size: NA
D: NA
J: TRBJ2-3
CDR3: CASSPLGGAPSTDTQYF
DNA: TGTGCCAGCAGCCCCTTGGGCGGGGCACCTAGCACAGATACGCAGTATTTT

V: TRBV9
size: NA
D: NA
J: TRBJ2-3
CDR3: CASSVGGSDNTDTQYF
DNA: TGTGCCAGCAGCGTAGGAGGGTCTGATAATACAGATACGCAGTATTTT

V: TRBV20-1
size: NA
D: NA
J: TRBJ2-5
CDR3: CSARGGETQYF
DNA: TGCAGTGCCAGGGGTGGAGAGACCCAGTACTTC

V: TRBV4-1
size: few
D: TRBD2
J: TRBJ2-3
CDR3: CASSVPGGNTDTQYF
DNA: TGCGCCAGCAGCGTCCCGGGGGGAAACACAGATACGCAGTATTTT

V: TRBV6-5
size: NA
D: TRBD1
J: TRBJ1-1
CDR3: CTSGTGNTEAFF
DNA: TGTACTTCCGGGACAGGGAACACTGAAGCTTTCTTT

V: TRBV6-2/TRBV6-3
size: NA
D: TRBD2
J: TRBJ2-1
CDR3: CASSRLSGGQFF
DNA: TGTGCCAGCAGTCGCCTATCGGGGGGGCAGTTCTTC

V: TRBV14
size: NA
D: NA
J: TRBJ2-5
CDR3: CASSPLGGRGYF
DNA: TGTGCCAGCAGCCCCCTTGGGGGGCGGGGGTACTTC

V: TRBV10-2
size: NA
D: NA
J: TRBJ1-6
CDR3: CATMRDVGSPLHF
DNA: TGCGCCACCATGAGAGACGTCGGTTCACCCCTCCACTTT

V: TRBV12-5
size: few
D: TRBD2
J: TRBJ2-7
CDR3: CASGLVGTSGAYEQYF
DNA: TGTGCTAGTGGTTTGGTTGGGACTAGCGGAGCCTACGAGCAGTACTTC

V: TRBV4-3
size: NA
D: TRBD1
J: TRBJ1-4
CDR3: CASSLGQGTEKLFF
DNA: TGCGCCAGCAGCCTGGGACAGGGAACTGAAAAACTGTTTTTT

V: TRBV19
size: NA
D: NA
J: TRBJ1-1
CDR3: CASSIMSRTVNTEAFF
DNA: TGTGCCAGTAGTATCATGTCCAGGACAGTGAACACTGAAGCTTTCTTT

V: TRBV21-1
size: NA
D: NA
J: TRBJ1-1
CDR3: CASSAPGTGKMNTEAFF
DNA: TGTGCCAGCAGCGCCCCCGGGACAGGGAAGATGAACACTGAAGCTTTCTTT

V: TRBV30
size: NA
D: TRBD1
J: TRBJ1-5
CDR3: CAWSDRGLWNQPQHF
DNA: TGTGCCTGGAGCGACAGGGGGCTATGGAATCAGCCCCAGCATTTT

V: TRBV12-5
size: NA
D: NA
J: TRBJ2-3
CDR3: CASGLVGTPLTDTQYF
DNA: TGTGCTAGTGGTTTGGTAGGGACCCCCCTCACAGATACGCAGTATTTT

V: TRBV25-1
size: NA
D: TRBD1
J: TRBJ2-2
CDR3: CASSVSGQGVTGELFF
DNA: TGTGCCAGCAGTGTAAGCGGACAGGGGGTTACCGGGGAGCTGTTTTTT

V: TRBV10-3
size: many
D: TRBD1
J: TRBJ1-1
CDR3: CAIKDDRGNMNTEAFF
DNA: TGTGCCATCAAGGATGACAGGGGAAACATGAACACTGAAGCTTTCTTT

V: TRBV9
size: once
D: NA
J: TRBJ2-1
CDR3: CASSVTVSVGYNEQFF
DNA: TGTGCCAGCAGCGTAACCGTCTCAGTGGGATACAATGAGCAGTTCTTC

V: TRBV6-4
size: once
D: TRBD1
J: TRBJ2-4
CDR3: CASSPPTGQGAKNIQYF
DNA: TGTGCCAGCAGTCCACCTACGGGACAGGGGGCCAAAAACATTCAGTACTTC

V: TRBV9
size: NA
D: NA
J: TRBJ1-1
CDR3: CASSAGPSQEGAEAFF
DNA: TGTGCCAGCAGCGCTGGGCCTTCTCAGGAGGGAGCTGAAGCTTTCTTT